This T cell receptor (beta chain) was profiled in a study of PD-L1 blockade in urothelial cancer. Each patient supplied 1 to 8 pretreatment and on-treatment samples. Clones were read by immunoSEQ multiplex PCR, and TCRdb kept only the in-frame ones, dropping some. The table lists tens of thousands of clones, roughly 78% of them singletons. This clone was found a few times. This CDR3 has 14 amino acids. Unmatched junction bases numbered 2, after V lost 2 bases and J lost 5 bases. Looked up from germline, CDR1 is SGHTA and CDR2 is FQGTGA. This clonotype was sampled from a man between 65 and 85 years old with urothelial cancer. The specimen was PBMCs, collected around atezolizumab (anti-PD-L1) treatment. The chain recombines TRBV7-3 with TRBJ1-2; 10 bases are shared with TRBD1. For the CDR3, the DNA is TGTGCCAGCAGCTTACAGGGACAGGGGTATGGCTACACCTTC. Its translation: CASSLQGQGYGYTF. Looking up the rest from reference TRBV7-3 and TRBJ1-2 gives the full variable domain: GAGVSQTPSNKVTEKGKYVELRCDPISGHTALYWYRQSLGQGPEFLIYFQGTGAADDSGLPNDRFFAVRPEGSVSTLKIQRTERGDSAVYLCASSLQGQGYGYTFGSGTRLTVV.